This T cell receptor beta chain is from a study of T cells expressing NK-cell markers. Study summary: Just one sequenced donor of eight was HCMV-seronegative, while seven were seropositive.

TCRdb derives one entry per CDR3 protein from the 5' RACE reads, leaving out DNA. The specimen's table records 400,000 to 500,000 distinct CDR3 sequences. The CDR3 spans 14 residues. Germline CDR1 SGHTA, CDR2 FQGNSA. This sequence originates from a woman aged 18-70 years in good health. Sequencing was carried out using blood T cells: a sorted CD56 or NKG2C T cell subset, CD4+ or CD8+ T cells, or bulk PBMC T cells (not recorded which). The chain combines TRBV7-2 with TRBJ2-2; TCRdb proposes TRBD1, but this gene call is untestable without DNA. CDR3 protein: CASSRTEGTGELFF.